The 3 T cell receptor beta chains reported below all come from one sample, sequenced in a study of spatial heterogeneity in lung cancer. Time point described: blood at routine non-recurrence follow-up after resection. TCRdb passed the 5' RACE reads through MiXCR, listing each CDR3 protein once. Counted here are approximately 70,000 distinct CDR3 sequences, roughly 9% occurring once; the ten biggest clones make up 1.9%. The specimen was PBMCs, collected at follow-up. All receptors derive from a female donor with early-stage non-small cell lung cancer.

This clonotype occurred many times. The chain combines TRBV3-1 with TRBJ2-7, with D unclear. In germline, CDR1 is LGHDT, CDR2 YNNKEL (reference sequence). V gave up 3 bases and J gave up 3 bases, with 12 bases separating them. This CDR3 contains 14 residues. CDR3 in amino acids: CASSHDSNDYEQYF. CDR3 sequence (DNA): TGTGCCAGCAGCCACGATAGCAACGACTACGAGCAGTACTTC.

This clonotype was detected a few times. This chain uses TRBV25-1 with TRBJ2-1; 11 positions match TRBD1. Per germline, CDR1 MGHDK and CDR2 SYGVNS. CDR3 length equals 14 residues. V lost 9 bases and J lost 4; bases outside the gene matches: 5. CDR3 in DNA: TGTGCCAGTACCGGGACAGGGGGTTACAATGAGCAGTTCTTC. It encodes CASTGTGGYNEQFF.

This clonotype was recorded many times. The chain is built from TRBV7-3 and TRBJ2-3; no clear D gene. CDR1 and CDR2 (germline): SGHTA, FQGTGA. This CDR3 region has 14 residues. Trimming pared 4 bases from V and 0 bases from J, leaving 8 bases between. The CDR3 coding sequence is TGTGCCAGCAGCTCCAGCGTAAGCACAGATACGCAGTATTTT. It is translated as CASSSSVSTDTQYF.